The present T cell receptor beta chain was sequenced within a study of CD8+ T cells in alopecia areata (dated by TCRdb to the late 2010s). About the study as a whole: Treated patients were enrolled in an open-label pilot trial of oral tofacitinib at 5 to 10 mg twice daily for moderate-to-severe alopecia areata. Patients stayed on tofacitinib for 6 to 18 months and then had 6 months of follow-up off drug so that delayed response and recurrence could be assessed. High-throughput TCRbeta sequencing was used to examine T cell clonal expansion in alopecia areata in both the C3H/HeJ mouse model and human patients. Scalp tissue and sorted CD4+ and CD8+ peripheral blood T cells from patchy and totalis/universalis alopecia areata patients and from healthy controls were covered by human TCRbeta sequencing. Tofacitinib-treated patients had biopsies at baseline and at 4 and 24 weeks of treatment, with a later scalp biopsy in several patients. Scalp clonality was compared among normal scalp (n=4), patchy alopecia areata scalp (n=8), and alopecia totalis/universalis scalp (n=8). The RNA source kit depended on sample type: the PAXgene miRNA kit for fixed scalp, the miRNeasy kit for PBMCs, and the RNeasy kit for mouse skin. Amplification of TCRbeta CDR3 regions was done by immunoSEQ multiplex PCR using 35 Vbeta forward primers and 13 Jbeta reverse primers. Broader findings and caveats from the paper: Unlike mouse skin, where gammadelta T cells dominate, normal human skin contains resident alphabeta T cells that get sequenced too, which complicates analysis of the scalp TCR repertoire. Compared with normal scalp, lesional scalp had higher clonality and more expanded CD8+ clones, particularly in alopecia totalis/universalis, a pattern that suggests antigenic drive. TCR sequences shared between patients were less clear than in mice, possibly partly because of HLA diversity in the patient population.

Worth noting for this clone: The antigen it recognizes is unknown. Within one base of it there is no much larger clone, and no base qualities were kept.

Library creation used the immunoSEQ multiplex PCR assay. For TCR sequencing, RNA was extracted from every sample and reverse transcribed into cDNA to serve as template. First-strand cDNA was synthesized using SuperScript III with a 2:1 mix of oligo-dT and random hexamers. A synthetic immune receptor repertoire was used to assess amplification bias, and residual bias was removed computationally. Per the original workflow: Raw reads were preprocessed to remove errors, and CDR3 was defined according to IMGT conventions as the region from the conserved cysteine to phenylalanine. Clonality was computed as 1 minus the Shannon entropy, with the entropy normalized by log2 of the number of productive unique TCRs. CD4 or CD8 identity of scalp clones was inferred by cross-referencing scalp TCRbeta sequences with sorted blood CD4 and CD8 repertoires. Here the immuneACCESS table is served through TCRdb, limited to in-frame sequences with V and J called. Missing clones are a known gap in these copies; in checked studies unresolved V genes cover under half, and the rest lacks a known reason. D and trimming come from the DNA, and the V and J calls and clone size come from that table. For this sample there are about 120,000 clones; around two fifths appear just once. The ten largest clonotypes hold approximately 3.3% of the sample.

Trimming removed 6 bases from V and 1 base from J, leaving 11 bases between the germline ends. In the germline V gene, CDR1 corresponds to SQVTM and CDR2 to ANQGSEA. Reading from cysteine to phenylalanine, the CDR3 counts 13 amino acids. Only the CDR3 portion is preserved as DNA: 39 bases, with reading frame beginning at the first base. Peripheral blood and lesional scalp punch biopsies were obtained from patients with alopecia areata. PBMCs were separated by density centrifugation and stained for CD3, CD4 and CD8, after which CD4+ and CD8+ T cells were sorted on a FACSAria. The rearrangement combines TRBV29-1 with TRBJ2-3, with no confident D gene call. The sequenced sample was CD4+ T cells sorted from blood. The TCR comes from a human donor with alopecia areata. The CDR3 region: CSVPKVGTDTQYF. In nucleotides, the sequence is TGCAGCGTCCCTAAAGTGGGCACAGATACGCAGTATTTT.